This T cell receptor beta chain was sequenced for a study of read filtering for tumor transcriptome and immune sequencing. Study context: By R-ISS, stages I, II and III held approximately 8, 17 and 7 patients. DNase treatment preceded whole-transcriptome library preparation. Study-wide points: The sorted CD138-negative fraction was a mixed bone marrow immune population, not purified T cells. About 80% of IR-seq clonotypes had one read, totaling roughly 3.5% of reads; RNA-seq: 74.6% and 44.6%.

This clonotype occurred many times. Its cognate antigen is unknown. This library used roughly 370 ng RNA and molecular barcoded adaptors spanning alpha/delta and beta/gamma chains. Via MiXCR, TCRdb re-called the reads, giving one row per CDR3 protein. The table has about 40,000 distinct CDR3 sequences, about an eighth seen once; the top ten hold about 35%. Looked up from germline, CDR1 is SGHRS and CDR2 is YFSETQ. The length of the CDR3 is 15 residues. Trimming took off 4 bases at V and 4 bases at J, with 12 bases between the two ends. The TCR originated in a donor aged 40 or older with multiple myeloma. The V call is TRBV5-1, the J call TRBJ2-6, with a tentative D call TRBD1 (5 bases). Input material: a population of CD138-negative cells sorted from bone marrow. The chain's CDR3 is CASSVEGAGANVLTF. The CDR3 nucleotides are TGCGCCAGCAGCGTGGAAGGGGCAGGGGCCAACGTCCTGACTTTC.